One sample yielded the 24 T cell receptor beta chains listed below, sequenced in a study of blood T cell repertoires in COVID-19. Here immunoSEQ multiplex PCR was the method, and the copy in TCRdb shows in-frame clones only, minus some. The table lists roughly 100,000 clones, about 92% of them singletons, with 17% in the top ten. The sequencing sample was made of peripheral blood. The receptor source for this set is a woman aged 80 or older in a cohort sampled during active COVID-19.

V usage is TRBV5-1 and J usage is TRBJ2-7; D may be TRBD1 (5 bases). Germline CDR1 reads SGHRS; CDR2 reads YFSETQ. Deletions cut 6 bases from V and 7 bases from J, with 29 bases between. The CDR3 spans 17 residues. The CDR3 here is CASTGAGLGPGEREQYF. In DNA form, the CDR3 reads TGCGCCAGCACTGGGGCCGGATTAGGACCCGGAGAACGGGAGCAGTACTTC. Complete variable domain (other parts from reference TRBV5-1 and TRBJ2-7): KAGVTQTPRYLIKTRGQQVTLSCSPISGHRSVSWYQQTPGQGLQFLFEYFSETQRNKGNFPGRFSGRQFSNSRSEMNVSTLELGDSALYLCASTGAGLGPGEREQYFGPGTRLTVT.

V is TRBV19 and J is TRBJ1-5; 9 nucleotides line up with TRBD1. Trimming removed 5 bases from V and 5 bases from J; junction bases left unmatched: 10. Germline V gene lookup returns CDR1 LNHDA and CDR2 SQIVND (reference sequence). There are 16 residues in the CDR3. CDR3 DNA: TGTGCCAGTAGTGAAACCGGGACAGGGTTCGATCAGCCCCAGCATTTT. Translated: CASSETGTGFDQPQHF.

The rearrangement joins TRBV3-1 (or the pseudogene TRBV3-2) to TRBJ2-2, with a possible D match to TRBD1 (5 bases). V was cut by 5 bases and J by 0 bases, with 10 bases left in between. Germline V lookup: CDR1 LGHDT, CDR2 YNNKEL (reference sequence). The CDR3 sequence is 15 residues long. The CDR3 protein is CASSSDSSNTGELFF. The CDR3 nucleotides read TGTGCCAGCAGCTCCGACAGTTCGAACACCGGGGAGCTGTTTTTT.

The rearrangement joins TRBV13 to TRBJ2-3; 11 nucleotides align to TRBD1. CDR1 and CDR2 (germline): PRHDT, FYEKMQ (reference sequence). This CDR3 comprises 15 residues. J was trimmed by 6 bases and V by 5 bases; bases with no gene match: 7. CDR3 sequence (DNA): TGTGCCAGCAGCCCCGGGACAGGGGGAGGTGATACGCAGTATTTT. Translating it yields CASSPGTGGGDTQYF.

This sequence joins TRBV7-9 and TRBJ1-1; 7 bases are shared with TRBD1. The CDR3 length is 14 residues. Germline V lookup: CDR1 SEHNR, CDR2 FQNEAQ (reference sequence). V was pared by 3 bases and J by 6 bases, with 7 bases of the junction left unmatched. The CDR3 spells CASSFDRDGAEAFF. The CDR3 DNA reads TGTGCCAGCAGCTTCGACAGGGATGGGGCTGAAGCTTTCTTT.

V and J are TRBV14 and TRBJ2-5, with D possibly being TRBD2 (5 bases). V was shortened by 2 bases and J by 4 bases, with 17 bases between the two germline ends. The CDR3 runs to 16 residues. Germline V gives CDR1 SGHDN, CDR2 FVKESK. CDR3 coding DNA: TGTGCCAGCAGCCAACTAGCTTTTATACAACGAGAGACCCAGTACTTC. Translated: CASSQLAFIQRETQYF.

This chain uses TRBV11-1 with TRBJ2-2; 7 bases are a match to TRBD2. The germline V gene encodes CDR1 SGHAT and CDR2 FQDESV (reference sequence). The V and J ends lost 6 bases and 2 bases, in that order; junction bases with no gene match: 6. The CDR3 spans 15 residues. CDR3 nucleotide sequence: TGTGCCAGCAGAGCCGGGACTACTAACACCGGGGAGCTGTTTTTT. Protein: CASRAGTTNTGELFF.

The gene calls are TRBV28 and TRBJ2-7; 7 bases are shared with TRBD2. Germline loops: CDR1 MDHEN, CDR2 SYDVKM. The J segment lost 2 bases and the V segment lost 5 bases, leaving 6 bases of the junction unmatched. The CDR3 is 14 amino acids. The CDR3 is CASSTGTTPYEQYF. DNA for the CDR3: TGTGCCAGCAGTACCGGGACTACCCCCTACGAGCAGTACTTC.

The CDR3 coding sequence is TGTGCCAGCAGTTTGCTCTCGACTAGCGGGTTGGAGACCCAGTACTTC. This codes for CASSLLSTSGLETQYF. The J gene is TRBJ2-5, the V gene TRBV5-4; 10 bases are shared with TRBD2. The germline gives CDR1 SGHNT, CDR2 YYREEE (reference sequence). V was pared by 5 bases and J by 5 bases, with 12 bases of the junction left unmatched. This CDR3 has 16 residues.

The chain is built from TRBV20-1 and TRBJ2-1; D remains ambiguous. V was shortened by 3 bases and J by 0 bases, with 15 bases between the two germline ends. This CDR3 is 16 amino acids long. The germline V gene has CDR1 DFQATT and CDR2 SNEGSKA (reference sequence). CDR3 in amino acids: CSASELSPSSYNEQFF. In nucleotides, the CDR3 is TGCAGTGCTAGTGAGTTATCACCCAGCTCCTACAATGAGCAGTTCTTC.

V is TRBV7-9 and J is TRBJ2-7; 9 bases are a match to TRBD1. CDR1 and CDR2 (germline): SEHNR, FQNEAQ (reference sequence). Germline trimming cut 5 bases from V and 1 base from J; bases unmatched to any gene: 6. The CDR3 is made up of 15 amino acids. The CDR3, as DNA: TGTGCCAGCAGCATAGGACAGGGGATTTCCTACGAGCAGTACTTC. Residues: CASSIGQGISYEQYF. The full variable domain, its missing parts supplied by reference TRBV7-9 and TRBJ2-7, is DTGVSQNPRHKITKRGQNVTFRCDPISEHNRLYWYRQTLGQGPEFLTYFQNEAQLEKSRLLSDRFSAERPKGSFSTLEIQRTEQGDSAMYLCASSIGQGISYEQYFGPGTRLTVT.

The chain recombines TRBV2 with TRBJ2-7; TRBD1 might be the D (5 bases). CDR1 SNHLY and CDR2 FYNNEI come from the germline V gene. V gave up 2 bases and J gave up 1 base, with 9 bases separating them. There are 14 residues in the CDR3. The CDR3 here is CASSEPRESYEQYF. The CDR3 DNA reads TGTGCCAGCAGTGAACCCAGGGAATCCTACGAGCAGTACTTC.

V and J are TRBV10-2 and TRBJ2-1; TRBD2 matches 7 bases. The CDR3 spans 17 residues. The germline V gene has CDR1 WSHSY and CDR2 SAAADI. With V trimmed by 4 bases and J by 4 bases, 13 bases remained unmatched. CDR3 nucleotide sequence: TGCGCCAGCAGTGGTGGTGGATGGGCGGGGGATTACAATGAGCAGTTCTTC. Translation gives CASSGGGWAGDYNEQFF.

V usage is TRBV24-1 and J usage is TRBJ2-3; 11 bases map to TRBD2. In germline, CDR1 is KGHDR, CDR2 SFDVKD. V lost 5 bases, J lost 2 bases, and 8 bases stayed unmatched. The CDR3 loop spans 17 amino acids. The CDR3 spells CATSASRLAGLTDTQYF. CDR3 DNA sequence: TGTGCCACCAGTGCCTCTAGACTAGCGGGGCTCACAGATACGCAGTATTTT.

This clone was picked up a small number of times. V usage is TRBV5-1 and J usage is TRBJ2-7, with 12 bases lining up with TRBD2. Trimming at V came to 4 bases and at J to 1 base, leaving 3 bases not matched to a gene. The CDR3 length is 15 residues. CDR1 and CDR2 from the germline V gene are SGHRS and YFSETQ. The CDR3 sequence: CASSTGLAGSYEQYF. CDR3 in DNA: TGCGCCAGCAGCACCGGACTAGCGGGATCCTACGAGCAGTACTTC.

The chain recombines TRBV5-1 with TRBJ2-1, with D possibly TRBD2 on 5 matching bases. The V and J ends lost 0 bases and 2 bases respectively, with 6 bases between them. Germline V gene lookup returns CDR1 SGHRS and CDR2 YFSETQ. The CDR3 runs to 14 residues. DNA of the CDR3: TGCGCCAGCAGCTTGGCGGGAACCTACAATGAGCAGTTCTTC. This translates into CASSLAGTYNEQFF.

This chain connects TRBV11-2 to TRBJ2-2; 7 nucleotides line up with TRBD1. Germline lookup yields CDR1 SGHAT and CDR2 FQNNGV. The CDR3 sequence is 19 residues long. V shed 6 bases, J shed 6 bases, and the junction held 22 bases outside the gene matches. CDR3 DNA sequence: TGTGCCAGCAGATCGCTTTTGCCGCGACAGGGTATTGATTCCGGGGAGCTGTTTTTT. As protein: CASRSLLPRQGIDSGELFF.

J is TRBJ1-5 and V is TRBV9; tentatively, D is TRBD1 (5 bases). The CDR3 sequence is 15 residues long. Germline CDR1 and CDR2: SGDLS and YYNGEE. The V and J ends lost 7 bases and 0 bases respectively, with 14 bases between them. CDR3 residues: CASGTSRDSNQPQHF. CDR3 nucleotides: TGTGCCAGCGGGACTTCGAGGGATAGCAATCAGCCCCAGCATTTT.

This clone was seen only a few times. The chain employs TRBV2 and TRBJ2-5, with D possibly matching TRBD2 (7 bases). Trimming removed 3 bases from V and 2 bases from J, with 13 bases in between. The CDR3 has 15 amino acids. From germline, CDR1 is SNHLY and CDR2 FYNNEI. The CDR3 reads CASSEQRGQQETQYF. The CDR3 DNA reads TGTGCCAGCAGTGAGCAGCGGGGACAACAAGAGACCCAGTACTTC.

This sequence joins TRBV19 and TRBJ1-2, with TRBD1 matching 7 bases. The CDR3 length is 13 residues. Looked up from germline, CDR1 is LNHDA and CDR2 is SQIVND (reference sequence). V lost 4 bases and J lost 8; bases outside the gene matches: 7. CDR3 coding DNA: TGTGCCAGTAGTAAACAAAACAGGGGCGGCTACACCTTC. This encodes CASSKQNRGGYTF. The entire variable domain, with the rest obtained from reference TRBV19 and TRBJ1-2, is as follows: DGGITQSPKYLFRKEGQNVTLSCEQNLNHDAMYWYRQDPGQGLRLIYYSQIVNDFQKGDIAEGYSVSREKKESFPLTVTSAQKNPTAFYLCASSKQNRGGYTFGSGTRLTVV.

The chain links TRBV6-1 to TRBJ2-3, with TRBD1 identical over 7 bases. CDR1 and CDR2 from the germline V gene are MNHNS and SASEGT. Germline trimming cut 4 bases from V and 6 bases from J; bases unmatched to any gene: 13. The CDR3 consists of 16 residues. Written as DNA, the CDR3 is TGTGCCAGCAGTGCATCGGGGACAGTATCATGGGATACGCAGTATTTT. Its protein product is CASSASGTVSWDTQYF.

The chain employs TRBV29-1 and TRBJ2-2, with TRBD1 matching over 7 bases. The germline V gene has CDR1 SQVTM and CDR2 ANQGSEA. The V and J ends lost 4 bases and 0 bases, in that order; junction bases with no gene match: 5. The CDR3 is 15 residues long. The CDR3 nucleotides are TGCAGCGTTGTCACAGGGGCCCCGAACACCGGGGAGCTGTTTTTT. Protein product: CSVVTGAPNTGELFF.

V usage is TRBV10-2 and J usage is TRBJ2-2; 7 bases are shared with TRBD1. With V trimmed by 10 bases and J by 1 base, 6 bases remained unmatched. CDR3 length: 14 amino acids. CDR1 and CDR2 (germline): WSHSY, SAAADI. The CDR3 loop reads CATRAGGNTGELFF. Here the CDR3 DNA reads TGCGCCACCCGGGCAGGGGGGAACACCGGGGAGCTGTTTTTT.

The chain combines TRBV24-1 with TRBJ2-2; tentative D call: TRBD2 (5 bases). This CDR3 is built from 17 residues. Per germline, CDR1 KGHDR and CDR2 SFDVKD. V lost 3 bases and J lost 4, with 17 bases in between. In DNA, the CDR3 is TGTGCCACCAGTGATCTCCAAAAAGGAGGTTTCACCGGGGAGCTGTTTTTT. Encoded protein: CATSDLQKGGFTGELFF.